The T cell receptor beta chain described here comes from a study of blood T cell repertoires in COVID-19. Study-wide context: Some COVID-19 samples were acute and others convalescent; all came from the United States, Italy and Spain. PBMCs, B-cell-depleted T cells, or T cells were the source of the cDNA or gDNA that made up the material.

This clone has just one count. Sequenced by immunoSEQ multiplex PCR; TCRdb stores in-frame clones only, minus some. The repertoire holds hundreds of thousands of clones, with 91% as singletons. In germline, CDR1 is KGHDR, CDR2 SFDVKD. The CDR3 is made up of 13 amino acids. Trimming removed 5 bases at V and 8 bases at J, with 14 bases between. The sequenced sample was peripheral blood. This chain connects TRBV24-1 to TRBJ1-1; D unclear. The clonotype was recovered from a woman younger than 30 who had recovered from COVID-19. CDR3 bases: TGTGCCACCAGTGCCAGGACTCAGACGGAAGCTTTCTTT. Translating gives CATSARTQTEAFF.